This is a list of T cell receptor beta chains from one sample in a study of T cell responses to AZD1222 COVID-19 vaccine. Sequenced by immunoSEQ multiplex PCR; TCRdb stores in-frame clones only, minus some. The sample has fewer than 110,000 clones, 80% to 95% seen once; the top ten hold around 4.8%. This specimen was peripheral blood, taken on day 0 of AZD1222 vaccination. These receptors came from an adult in good health. CDR3s include the opening cysteine and the closing phenylalanine or tryptophan. The D gene is left open where the match is weak. The listing skips clone size in some rows; elsewhere it reads once, few, many or a size class.

j_call	d_call	clone_size	v_call	cdr3_nt	cdr3_aa
TRBJ2-7	.	.	TRBV3-1/TRBV3-2	TGTGCCAGCAGCTCCACAACCTACGAGCAGTACTTC	CASSSTTYEQYF
TRBJ2-5	.	.	TRBV6-1	TGTGCCAGCAGTGAATTAAGGGGCGCGCAGGAGACCCAGTACTTC	CASSELRGAQETQYF
TRBJ2-7	.	.	TRBV13	TGTGCCAGCAGCTTATCAGGGGCCTCCTACGAGCAGTACTTC	CASSLSGASYEQYF
TRBJ2-3	TRBD2	.	TRBV11-2	TGTGCCAGCAGCCGACGGGGAGGGGACACAGATACGCAGTATTTT	CASSRRGGDTDTQYF
TRBJ2-7	TRBD1	.	TRBV10-3	TGTGCCACCACCGGGACAGGGGCTCTCGAGCAGTACTTC	CATTGTGALEQYF
TRBJ2-3	TRBD2	.	TRBV7-6	TGTGCCAGCAGCTTAGCACTAGCGGGGGGGCCGACAGATACGCAGTATTTT	CASSLALAGGPTDTQYF
TRBJ1-1	TRBD1	.	TRBV7-3	TGTGCCAGCAGACTTACAGGGGGCAAGGGCACTGAAGCTTTCTTT	CASRLTGGKGTEAFF
TRBJ1-1	.	.	TRBV25-1	TGTGCCAGCCTAGCTCCACTGACAGGAACGAACACTGAAGCTTTCTTT	CASLAPLTGTNTEAFF
TRBJ1-4	TRBD1	.	TRBV6-5	TGTGCCACCTGGGCAGGGGGGGAAAAACTGTTTTTT	CATWAGGEKLFF
TRBJ2-2	TRBD2	.	TRBV4-1	TGCGCCAGCAGCCAAGGGCTAGCGGGGGGGCGGACCGGGGAGCTGTTTTTT	CASSQGLAGGRTGELFF
TRBJ1-5	.	.	TRBV11-2	TGTGCCAGCAGCTCAATCGGTCAGCCCCAGCATTTT	CASSSIGQPQHF
TRBJ1-1	.	.	TRBV6-6	TGTGCCAGCAGGTATTTGTTCTCGGCATGGGACACTGAAGCTTTCTTT	CASRYLFSAWDTEAFF
TRBJ2-3	.	.	TRBV10-1	TGCGCCAGCAGTGTCCTTGCCGGGGGCACAGATACGCAGTATTTT	CASSVLAGGTDTQYF
TRBJ2-7	.	.	TRBV27	TGTGCCAGCAGTGCGGAAGGGGCCTACGAGCAGTACTTC	CASSAEGAYEQYF
TRBJ2-7	.	.	TRBV18	TGTGCCAGCTCACCCCAGGACAGCTACGAGCAGTACTTC	CASSPQDSYEQYF
TRBJ1-1	.	.	TRBV7-9	TGTGCCAGCAGCCGAATGAACACTGAAGCTTTCTTT	CASSRMNTEAFF
TRBJ1-2	.	.	TRBV3-1/TRBV3-2	TGTGCCAGCAGCCACATCCGGGGAGGAAACTATGGCTACACCTTC	CASSHIRGGNYGYTF
TRBJ1-2	TRBD1	once	TRBV10-3	TGTGCCATCAGTACCCGGGACAGTGGTTACACCTTC	CAISTRDSGYTF
TRBJ2-7	TRBD2	few	TRBV5-1	TGCGCCAGCAGCTTAACTAGCGACCCTTTCTACGAGCAGTACTTC	CASSLTSDPFYEQYF
TRBJ1-5	.	.	TRBV18	TGTGCCAGCTCAACAATGGGTACGAATAGCAATCAGCCCCAGCATTTT	CASSTMGTNSNQPQHF
TRBJ2-1	TRBD2	.	TRBV5-4	TGTGCCAGCAGCTTGCGGACGGGAGGTGAGCAGTTCTTC	CASSLRTGGEQFF
TRBJ2-3	.	once	TRBV7-2	TGTGCCAGCAGCTTCGGGGGCTATGTAGGTACAGATACGCAGTATTTT	CASSFGGYVGTDTQYF
TRBJ1-2	TRBD1	.	TRBV4-1	TGCGCCAGCAGCCATGCACAGGGGGCTGGAAATGGCTACACCTTC	CASSHAQGAGNGYTF
TRBJ2-1	.	.	TRBV27	TGTGCCAGCAGTCGGAAGGGACTGGATAACTACAATGAGCAGTTCTTC	CASSRKGLDNYNEQFF
TRBJ1-1	TRBD1	.	TRBV4-2	TGTGCCAGCAGCCACGCCTTACAGGGGGTGCGGAACACTGAAGCTTTCTTT	CASSHALQGVRNTEAFF
TRBJ1-6	.	.	TRBV2	TGTGCCAGCCGAGTTGGCCTGTATTCACCCCTCCACTTT	CASRVGLYSPLHF
TRBJ2-7	TRBD2	.	TRBV4-1	TGCGCCAGCAGCCAAGAGAAGCGGGGGGGCCTTTACGAGCAGTACTTC	CASSQEKRGGLYEQYF
TRBJ1-4	.	.	TRBV3-1/TRBV3-2	TGTGCCAGCAGCACTCCCGGGACCGGTAATGAAAAACTGTTTTTT	CASSTPGTGNEKLFF
TRBJ1-5	.	.	TRBV4-1	TGCGCCAGCAGCCATCCCTCGGGAGGGGACCAGCCCCAGCATTTT	CASSHPSGGDQPQHF
TRBJ1-2	TRBD1	.	TRBV6-5	TGTGCCAGCAGTTGGACAGGGGGCGGCTACACCTTC	CASSWTGGGYTF
TRBJ1-1	.	.	TRBV27	TGTGCCAGCAGTTTAGGTGCAGGGACTGAAGCTTTCTTT	CASSLGAGTEAFF
TRBJ2-2	.	.	TRBV12-1	TGTGCCAGCGGAGGAAGTGGGGAGGAGCTGTTTTTT	CASGGSGEELFF
TRBJ1-5	.	.	TRBV5-4	TGTGCCAGCAGTCTGGGTGGAGGGACGAGCAATCAGCCCCAGCATTTT	CASSLGGGTSNQPQHF
TRBJ1-5	TRBD1	once	TRBV6-5	TGTGCCAGCAGTTCCGGGACAGACGATCAGCCCCAGCATTTT	CASSSGTDDQPQHF
TRBJ1-4	TRBD1	.	TRBV2	TGTGCCAGCAGTGCCCAGACAGGGTTTGATGAAAAACTGTTTTTT	CASSAQTGFDEKLFF
TRBJ2-3	TRBD2	.	TRBV9	TGTGCCAGCAGCGTAAAGCGGGGGGTCGCGGGCACAGATACGCAGTATTTT	CASSVKRGVAGTDTQYF
TRBJ1-6	.	.	TRBV7-9	TGTGCCAGCAGCTTAGATGGGGGTTCACCCCTCCACTTT	CASSLDGGSPLHF
TRBJ2-7	TRBD1	.	TRBV5-1	TGCGCCAGCAGCTCCCGGGACAGGGCCTACGAGCAGTACTTC	CASSSRDRAYEQYF
TRBJ2-1	.	once	TRBV9	TGTGCCAGCAGTCGTCAGGGGGGCCTCAATGAGCAGTTCTTC	CASSRQGGLNEQFF
TRBJ2-1	TRBD2	.	TRBV4-2	TGTGCCAGCAGCCAAGTTGGGCGGCGGGGGGGCTCCTACAATGAGCAGTTCTTC	CASSQVGRRGGSYNEQFF
TRBJ1-1	.	few	TRBV4-2	TGTGCCAGCAGCCACTTCGCTAGGGGATCCGGGACGAACACTGAAGCTTTCTTT	CASSHFARGSGTNTEAFF
TRBJ1-1	.	.	TRBV5-1	TGCGCCAGCAGCTTGTTGGGGCCGAACACTGAAGCTTTCTTT	CASSLLGPNTEAFF
TRBJ1-2	.	.	TRBV14	TGTGCCAGCAGCCACACAGGTCCCTCCTATGGCTACACCTTC	CASSHTGPSYGYTF
TRBJ1-1	.	.	TRBV6-6	TGTGCCAGCAGTTACTCGAGTGCCGGGATGAACACTGAAGCTTTCTTT	CASSYSSAGMNTEAFF
TRBJ1-1	.	.	TRBV9	TGTGCCAGCAGCGTTACTCTGGGCACTGAAGCTTTCTTT	CASSVTLGTEAFF
TRBJ1-5	TRBD1	.	TRBV2	TGTGCCAGCAGTGATGGGACAGGGGGCCGTCAGCCCCAGCATTTT	CASSDGTGGRQPQHF
TRBJ1-5	TRBD1	.	TRBV5-1	TGCGCCAGCAGCCAGACAGGGGCGGGCCAGCCCCAGCATTTT	CASSQTGAGQPQHF
TRBJ1-1	.	.	TRBV2	TGTGCCACCAGGAACCGACAGAACACTGAAGCTTTCTTT	CATRNRQNTEAFF